A selection of T cell receptor beta chains follows, all from one sample in a study of shared clonotypes between healthy human individuals. Method: immunoSEQ multiplex PCR; TCRdb's copy keeps in-frame clones and lacks some. The sample shows about 2.4 million clones, more than 85% of them seen only once. The sequencing input was naive CD4+ T cells from PBMCs. Every receptor here comes from a man aged 18 to 30 in good health. Some clones in this sample may be carry-over from other donors' samples. The CDR3 runs from the conserved cysteine through the conserved F or W. D genes are given only for firm matches.

j_gene: TRBJ2-7
v_gene: TRBV30
d_gene: TRBD2
CDR3aa: CAWGVNRTSGAKGRYEQYF

j_gene: TRBJ2-5
v_gene: TRBV7-6
d_gene: NA
CDR3aa: CASSPWVSETQYF

j_gene: TRBJ2-2
v_gene: TRBV30
d_gene: NA
CDR3aa: CAWSGTGTGELFF

j_gene: TRBJ1-2
v_gene: TRBV28
d_gene: TRBD1
CDR3aa: CASSLNTGGWDGYTF

j_gene: TRBJ2-3
v_gene: TRBV5-1
d_gene: NA
CDR3aa: CASSPKTASTDTQYF

j_gene: TRBJ2-5
v_gene: TRBV5-1
d_gene: NA
CDR3aa: CASSLGTQETQYF

j_gene: TRBJ2-5
v_gene: TRBV19
d_gene: NA
CDR3aa: CASSKAGRETQYF

j_gene: TRBJ2-4
v_gene: TRBV27
d_gene: TRBD2
CDR3aa: CASVGSGRALGKNIQYF

j_gene: TRBJ1-6
v_gene: TRBV4-1
d_gene: NA
CDR3aa: CASSQGGGHYNSPLHF

j_gene: TRBJ1-5
v_gene: TRBV5-5
d_gene: NA
CDR3aa: CASSLPGISEPQHF

j_gene: TRBJ2-1
v_gene: TRBV5-3
d_gene: TRBD1
CDR3aa: CARSVDRVTYNEQFF

j_gene: TRBJ1-1
v_gene: TRBV7-2
d_gene: NA
CDR3aa: CASSPRRVRTEAFF

j_gene: TRBJ1-2
v_gene: TRBV30
d_gene: NA
CDR3aa: CAWSAGWRPVDGYTF

j_gene: TRBJ1-1
v_gene: TRBV15
d_gene: TRBD1
CDR3aa: CATSRGTGMNTEAFF

j_gene: TRBJ1-1
v_gene: TRBV29-1
d_gene: TRBD1
CDR3aa: CSANDRVEAFF

j_gene: TRBJ2-1
v_gene: TRBV10-2
d_gene: NA
CDR3aa: CASQTGSYNEQFF

j_gene: TRBJ1-1
v_gene: TRBV28
d_gene: NA
CDR3aa: CASKEGGNTEAFF

j_gene: TRBJ2-3
v_gene: TRBV18
d_gene: TRBD2
CDR3aa: CASSPTSGSDTQYF

j_gene: TRBJ2-5
v_gene: TRBV5-1
d_gene: TRBD1
CDR3aa: CASSLGHTGAQETQYF

j_gene: TRBJ2-7
v_gene: TRBV18
d_gene: NA
CDR3aa: CASSPPAGYEQYF

j_gene: TRBJ1-2
v_gene: TRBV28
d_gene: NA
CDR3aa: CASTRSDYYGYTF

j_gene: TRBJ1-2
v_gene: TRBV28
d_gene: NA
CDR3aa: CASSLRQTYGYTF

j_gene: TRBJ2-5
v_gene: TRBV6-6
d_gene: TRBD2
CDR3aa: CASALTREGTQYF

j_gene: TRBJ2-1
v_gene: TRBV28
d_gene: NA
CDR3aa: CASSVQTYNEQFF

j_gene: TRBJ1-1
v_gene: TRBV7-3
d_gene: NA
CDR3aa: CASSLLESVDTEAFF

j_gene: TRBJ1-4
v_gene: TRBV27
d_gene: TRBD1
CDR3aa: CASSSQGAGDEKLFF

j_gene: TRBJ2-3
v_gene: TRBV11-3
d_gene: NA
CDR3aa: CASSLEVTDTQYF

j_gene: TRBJ1-4
v_gene: TRBV6-1
d_gene: NA
CDR3aa: CASSESYPEKLFF

j_gene: TRBJ1-6
v_gene: TRBV4-2
d_gene: NA
CDR3aa: CASSQFAAENSPLHF

j_gene: TRBJ1-5
v_gene: TRBV15
d_gene: NA
CDR3aa: CATSRLGVAAGQPQHF

j_gene: TRBJ2-2
v_gene: TRBV6-5
d_gene: TRBD1
CDR3aa: CASSWGQGDTGELFF

j_gene: TRBJ1-1
v_gene: TRBV25-1
d_gene: TRBD1
CDR3aa: CASSEYGQGKAFF

j_gene: TRBJ1-1
v_gene: TRBV5-1
d_gene: TRBD1
CDR3aa: CASSSERDRGTEAFF

j_gene: TRBJ1-1
v_gene: TRBV18
d_gene: NA
CDR3aa: CASSPPQGLNTEAFF

j_gene: TRBJ2-7
v_gene: TRBV28
d_gene: TRBD2
CDR3aa: CASRKNPARTSGRYEQYF

j_gene: TRBJ2-4
v_gene: TRBV2
d_gene: NA
CDR3aa: CASSERNRYQYF

j_gene: TRBJ1-1
v_gene: TRBV5-1
d_gene: TRBD1
CDR3aa: CASSRTGGTEAFF

j_gene: TRBJ2-1
v_gene: TRBV5-1
d_gene: TRBD2
CDR3aa: CASSVAVGGGPGDEQFF

j_gene: TRBJ1-2
v_gene: TRBV18
d_gene: TRBD1
CDR3aa: CASSPETGGYGYTF

j_gene: TRBJ2-1
v_gene: TRBV5-6
d_gene: TRBD2
CDR3aa: CASRLGLAGGGNEQFF

j_gene: TRBJ1-4
v_gene: TRBV18
d_gene: TRBD1
CDR3aa: CASSPGTGVEKLFF

j_gene: TRBJ2-5
v_gene: TRBV4-3
d_gene: NA
CDR3aa: CASSQEAYETQYF

j_gene: TRBJ2-5
v_gene: TRBV7-9
d_gene: NA
CDR3aa: CASNTGEKTQYF

j_gene: TRBJ2-7
v_gene: TRBV11-2
d_gene: TRBD2
CDR3aa: CASQLSLTSFIYEQYF

j_gene: TRBJ1-2
v_gene: TRBV10-3
d_gene: TRBD1
CDR3aa: CAISVLRAGGLEGYTF

j_gene: TRBJ2-7
v_gene: TRBV9
d_gene: TRBD1
CDR3aa: CASSAIGQGHPYEQYF

j_gene: TRBJ2-7
v_gene: TRBV7-3
d_gene: TRBD1
CDR3aa: CASRAGTGSSYEQYF

j_gene: TRBJ2-1
v_gene: TRBV6-1
d_gene: TRBD2
CDR3aa: CASSEAGTRAYNEQFF

j_gene: TRBJ1-2
v_gene: TRBV29-1
d_gene: TRBD1
CDR3aa: CSVKEGTAQGYGYTF

j_gene: TRBJ1-2
v_gene: TRBV6-5
d_gene: NA
CDR3aa: CASRRGVNYGYTF

j_gene: TRBJ2-3
v_gene: TRBV29-1
d_gene: NA
CDR3aa: CSVETRNTDTQYF

j_gene: TRBJ2-1
v_gene: TRBV18
d_gene: NA
CDR3aa: CASSRFRDNEQFF

j_gene: TRBJ2-1
v_gene: TRBV29-1
d_gene: TRBD2
CDR3aa: CSVSGRAINEQFF